This entry features one TCR beta chain sequence. V was clipped by 7 bases and J by 1 base, with 7 bases between them. This CDR3 contains 12 residues. Germline V gene sequence: CDR1 LNHDA, CDR2 SQIVND (reference sequence). TCRdb keeps only in-frame clones here, not all; method: immunoSEQ multiplex PCR. The sample yields about 93,000 clones, 95% seen once. The data were taken from a study of technical replicates of blood from a few donors. This sequence was found in a human donor in good health. The rearrangement uses TRBV19 and TRBJ1-1; unclear D gene. Sequencing used T cells isolated from PBMCs. CDR3 sequence: CASIYWNTEAFF. Written as DNA, the CDR3 is TGTGCCAGTATTTATTGGAACACTGAAGCTTTCTTT. Supplemented by reference TRBV19 and TRBJ1-1, the full variable domain reads DGGITQSPKYLFRKEGQNVTLSCEQNLNHDAMYWYRQDPGQGLRLIYYSQIVNDFQKGDIAEGYSVSREKKESFPLTVTSAQKNPTAFYLCASIYWNTEAFFGQGTRLTVV.